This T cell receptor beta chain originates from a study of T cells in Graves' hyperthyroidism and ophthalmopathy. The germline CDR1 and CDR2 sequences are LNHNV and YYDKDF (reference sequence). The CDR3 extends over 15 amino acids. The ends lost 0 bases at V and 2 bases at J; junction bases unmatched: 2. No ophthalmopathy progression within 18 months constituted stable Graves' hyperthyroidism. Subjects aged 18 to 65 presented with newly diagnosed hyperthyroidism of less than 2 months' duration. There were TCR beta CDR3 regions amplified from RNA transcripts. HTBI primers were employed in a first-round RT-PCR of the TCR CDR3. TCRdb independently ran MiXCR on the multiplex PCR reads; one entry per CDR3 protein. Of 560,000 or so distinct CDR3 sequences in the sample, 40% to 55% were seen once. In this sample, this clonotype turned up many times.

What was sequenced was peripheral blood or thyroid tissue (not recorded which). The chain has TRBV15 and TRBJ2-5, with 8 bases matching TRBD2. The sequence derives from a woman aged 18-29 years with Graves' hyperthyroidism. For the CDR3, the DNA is TGTGCCACCAGCAGAGATCGGGGGGGACAAGAGACCCAGTACTTC. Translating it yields CATSRDRGGQETQYF. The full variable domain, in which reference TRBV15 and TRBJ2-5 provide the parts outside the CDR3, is DAMVIQNPRYQVTQFGKPVTLSCSQTLNHNVMYWYQQKSSQAPKLLFHYYDKDFNNEADTPDNFQSRRPNTSFCFLDIRSPGLGDTAMYLCATSRDRGGQETQYFGPGTRLLVL.